These 31 T cell receptor beta chains came from one sample sequenced in a study of monozygotic twins with cystic fibrosis (dated by TCRdb to 2020 to 2023). Library preparation employed the immunoSEQ multiplex PCR assay. Imported from immuneACCESS, the table was reduced by TCRdb to in-frame sequences with V and J called. These copies leave out some clones; in studies compared against another copy, an unresolved V gene accounts for under half, and the cause of the remainder is not known. For this sample there are some 26,000 clones; 85% to 95% appear just once. Of the sample, about 0.31% is held by the ten largest clones. Sequencing was performed on blood. The receptors derive from a girl aged 2 to 10 with cystic fibrosis.

The chain combines TRBV19 with TRBJ2-7; D is perhaps TRBD1 (6 bases). Germline CDR1 is LNHDA and CDR2 is SQIVND (reference sequence). The CDR3 covers 14 residues. Trimming took 6 bases from V and 2 from J, leaving 14 bases between them. The CDR3 sequence is CASRPSQGPYEQYF. For the CDR3, the DNA is TGTGCCAGTAGACCCTCACAGGGACCCTACGAGCAGTACTTC.

J is TRBJ2-1 and V is TRBV19; unclear D gene. The V gene's germline CDR1 is LNHDA and CDR2 SQIVND (reference sequence). V lost 7 bases and J 10 bases, leaving 17 bases between the germline ends. CDR3 length: 13 residues. The CDR3 bases are TGTGCCAGTACCCTCGGCTCGGGTCTGGAGCAGTTCTTC. Translated: CASTLGSGLEQFF.

The rearrangement joins TRBV6-1 to TRBJ1-1, with 8 bases that match TRBD1. This CDR3 is built from 15 residues. The V and J ends lost 4 bases and 1 base, in that order; junction bases with no gene match: 5. In germline, CDR1 is MNHNS, CDR2 SASEGT. The CDR3 here is CASSGGTGGNTEAFF. In nucleotides, the CDR3 is TGTGCCAGCAGTGGGGGTACAGGGGGGAACACTGAAGCTTTCTTT.

The chain joins TRBV19 to TRBJ1-1, with D possibly being TRBD1 (5 bases). CDR3 length: 14 residues. The V end was cut by 3 bases, the J end by 4 bases, with 12 bases between. Per the germline V gene, CDR1 is LNHDA and CDR2 is SQIVND (reference sequence). The DNA for the CDR3 is TGTGCCAGTAGTATCGCTAGGGGCGGCACTGAAGCTTTCTTT. Its protein is CASSIARGGTEAFF.

The chain links TRBV5-1 to TRBJ1-1, with D hard to call. V lost 4 bases, J lost 1 base, and 11 bases lay in between. The germline CDR1 and CDR2 sequences are SGHRS and YFSETQ. CDR3 size: 14 residues. CDR3 residues: CASSRTTENTEAFF. The CDR3 bases are TGCGCCAGCAGCCGCACTACGGAGAACACTGAAGCTTTCTTT.

This chain links TRBV14 with TRBJ2-3; the D is unclear. This CDR3 has 15 amino acids. Trimming took 0 bases from V and 4 from J, leaving 11 bases between them. Germline V gene data show CDR1 as SGHDN and CDR2 as FVKESK. CDR3 region: CASSQDSTSPDTQYF. For the CDR3, the DNA is TGTGCCAGCAGCCAAGACTCCACGAGTCCAGATACGCAGTATTTT.

The chain employs TRBV6-1 and TRBJ1-4; unclear D gene. Germline assignment: CDR1 MNHNS and CDR2 SASEGT. V was trimmed by 8 bases and J by 6 bases, leaving 16 bases between them. The CDR3 consists of 14 residues. CDR3 DNA: TGTGCCAGCCTCGACCCTCCGGCGGATGAAAAACTGTTTTTT. Protein sequence: CASLDPPADEKLFF.

The chain recombines TRBV28 with TRBJ1-5, with D hard to call. The CDR3 extends over 15 amino acids. Germline loops: CDR1 MDHEN, CDR2 SYDVKM. V was pared by 1 base and J by 2 bases, with 9 bases between. The CDR3 bases are TGTGCCAGCAGTTTATATGGGCAGGGCAATCAGCCCCAGCATTTT. Translation: CASSLYGQGNQPQHF.

The V and J genes are TRBV18 and TRBJ2-1; 7 bases line up with TRBD1. The germline CDR1 and CDR2 sequences are KGHSH and LQKENI. The V gene end was trimmed by 5 bases and the J gene end by 0 bases; junction bases not matched to a gene: 7. The CDR3 is made up of 16 amino acids. The CDR3, as DNA: TGTGCCAGCTCAGTCGACAGGGTTAGCTCCTACAATGAGCAGTTCTTC. It yields the protein CASSVDRVSSYNEQFF.

This clone was seen once. This sequence joins TRBV29-1 and TRBJ2-1; D possibly matches TRBD1 or TRBD2 (5 bases each). Per germline, CDR1 SQVTM and CDR2 ANQGSEA. The ends were cut back, 5 bases at V and 10 bases at J, with 24 bases in the middle. The CDR3 totals 15 residues. Here the CDR3 reads CSVSSPGAGWAEQFF. As DNA, the CDR3 is TGCAGCGTTAGTTCCCCCGGGGCAGGCTGGGCAGAGCAGTTCTTC.

V and J are TRBV6-1 and TRBJ2-3; D unresolved. Germline lookup yields CDR1 MNHNS and CDR2 SASEGT. V shed 6 bases and J shed 4 bases, with 2 bases lying between them. This CDR3 is 10 amino acids long. Here the CDR3 reads CASRADTQYF. The CDR3 DNA reads TGTGCCAGCAGGGCAGATACGCAGTATTTT.

The chain carries TRBV28 and TRBJ2-7, with D hard to call. This CDR3 has 13 residues. V was shortened by 8 bases and J by 0 bases, with 11 bases between the two germline ends. Germline CDR1 is MDHEN and CDR2 is SYDVKM. The CDR3 DNA follows: TGTGCCAGCGGCTGGGAAAACTCCTACGAGCAGTACTTC. It codes for CASGWENSYEQYF.

This chain links TRBV4-1 with TRBJ1-5; no clear D gene. The length of the CDR3 is 16 residues. V lost 5 bases and J lost 0, with 14 bases in between. Germline V gene lookup returns CDR1 MGHRA and CDR2 YSYEKL. CDR3 protein: CASSVHPFTSNQPQHF. The CDR3 coding sequence is TGCGCCAGCAGCGTTCACCCCTTTACTAGCAATCAGCCCCAGCATTTT.

This sequence joins TRBV6-1 and TRBJ1-5; D might be TRBD1 (6 bases). The ends were cut back, 1 base at V and 3 bases at J, with 10 bases in the middle. Looked up from germline, CDR1 is MNHNS and CDR2 is SASEGT. The CDR3 is made up of 15 amino acids. In DNA form, the CDR3 reads TGTGCCAGCAGTGAAGGGACAGCCTTCAATCAGCCCCAGCATTTT. Translating it yields CASSEGTAFNQPQHF.

V and J are TRBV11-2 and TRBJ2-5, with unresolved D. Trimming removed 4 bases at V and 5 bases at J, with 8 bases between. The germline gives CDR1 SGHAT, CDR2 FQNNGV. This CDR3 has 12 amino acids. This CDR3 is CASSYNWETQYF. The CDR3 DNA reads as TGTGCCAGCAGCTACAACTGGGAGACCCAGTACTTC.

The V call is TRBV5-1, the J call TRBJ2-7; 8 bases are a match to TRBD2. CDR1 is SGHRS and CDR2 is YFSETQ in the germline V gene. V lost 0 bases and J lost 2; bases outside the gene matches: 4. The CDR3 covers 15 residues. The CDR3 here is CASSLASGHTYEQYF. CDR3 bases: TGCGCCAGCAGCTTGGCTAGCGGGCATACCTACGAGCAGTACTTC.

V gene TRBV9 combines with J gene TRBJ1-2; TRBD1 is a possible D gene (5 bases). Deletions cut 2 bases from V and 6 bases from J, with 14 bases between. The CDR3 consists of 14 residues. The V gene's germline CDR1 is SGDLS and CDR2 YYNGEE. The CDR3 DNA reads TGTGCCAGCAGCGTGGCGGGAGGGGCTCATGGCTACACCTTC. This encodes CASSVAGGAHGYTF.

The rearrangement links TRBV2 to TRBJ2-7, with D unclear. With 3 bases removed from V and 2 bases from J, the gap between germline ends came to 8 bases. Germline CDR1 reads SNHLY; CDR2 reads FYNNEI. The CDR3 extends over 13 amino acids. CDR3 region: CASSDYKTYEQYF. DNA for the CDR3: TGTGCCAGCAGTGATTACAAGACCTACGAGCAGTACTTC.

The rearrangement joins TRBV6-5 to TRBJ2-1, with 12 bases lining up with TRBD2. With 6 bases clipped from V and 8 bases from J, the junction kept 8 bases outside the gene matches. The germline V gene encodes CDR1 MNHEY and CDR2 SVGAGI. There are 15 residues in the CDR3. The CDR3, as DNA: TGTGCCAGCAGCCCGAGACTAGCGGGGGCCGATGAGCAGTTCTTC. This encodes CASSPRLAGADEQFF.

This chain uses TRBV6-5 with TRBJ1-2, with 9 bases identical to TRBD1. This CDR3 region has 15 residues. From germline, CDR1 is MNHEY and CDR2 SVGAGI. V lost 4 bases to trimming and J lost 2 bases; unmatched junction nucleotides: 5. The CDR3 sequence: CASSSAGQGNYGYTF. In DNA form, the CDR3 reads TGTGCCAGCAGTTCAGCCGGACAGGGGAACTATGGCTACACCTTC.

This clone was detected only a few times. The V call is TRBV28, the J call TRBJ1-1; D possibly corresponds to TRBD1 (5 bases). Germline V gene lookup returns CDR1 MDHEN and CDR2 SYDVKM. CDR3 length equals 13 residues. Trimming removed 6 bases from V and 1 base from J, with 9 bases in between. The CDR3 reads CASRSRENTEAFF. In nucleotides, the CDR3 is TGTGCCAGCAGGTCCAGGGAGAACACTGAAGCTTTCTTT.

This clone was seen a single time. V usage is TRBV7-6 and J usage is TRBJ2-7, with TRBD1 identical over 11 bases. Germline V lookup: CDR1 SGHVS, CDR2 FNYEAQ. The CDR3 consists of 15 residues. V trimming: 5 bases; J trimming: 3 bases; junction bases outside the gene matches: 6. CDR3: CASSKLGQGDYEQYF. The CDR3 DNA follows: TGTGCCAGCAGCAAACTGGGACAGGGGGACTACGAGCAGTACTTC.

The CDR3 sequence: CASSRYQRKETQYF. The CDR3 coding sequence is TGTGCCAGCAGCCGCTACCAGCGGAAGGAGACCCAGTACTTC. The genes are TRBV14 and TRBJ2-5; D is possibly TRBD2 (5 bases). V lost 4 bases, J lost 5 bases, and 14 bases lay in between. CDR1 SGHDN and CDR2 FVKESK come from the germline V gene. The CDR3 spans 14 residues.

The rearrangement uses TRBV13 and TRBJ2-7, with 9 positions matching TRBD2. Losses at the gene ends were 4 bases for V and 2 bases for J; bases not matched to a gene: 9. The CDR3 totals 16 residues. Per germline, CDR1 PRHDT and CDR2 FYEKMQ (reference sequence). This chain's CDR3 is CASSWGSGGPPYEQYF. Here the CDR3 DNA reads TGTGCCAGCAGCTGGGGAAGCGGGGGGCCGCCCTACGAGCAGTACTTC.

V gene TRBV4-3 combines with J gene TRBJ2-7; no reliable D call. The V gene's germline CDR1 is LGHNA and CDR2 YSLEER. Trimming removed 0 bases from V and 0 bases from J, with 9 bases in between. The CDR3 extends over 15 amino acids. The CDR3 DNA reads as TGCGCCAGCAGCCAAGAGAACGGCCGCTCCTACGAGCAGTACTTC. Residues: CASSQENGRSYEQYF.

This sequence joins TRBV7-7 and TRBJ2-5, with TRBD2 matching 7 bases. Germline V lookup: CDR1 SSHAT, CDR2 FNYEAQ (reference sequence). The junction had 10 bases not matched to a gene; V was cut back by 5 bases and J by 1 base. CDR3 length: 16 residues. Here the CDR3 DNA reads TGTGCCAGCAGCACCAACCCGGGACTAACCCAAGAGACCCAGTACTTC. Protein sequence: CASSTNPGLTQETQYF.

V and J are TRBV4-3 and TRBJ2-1; 8 nucleotides align to TRBD1. Germline V gene lookup returns CDR1 LGHNA and CDR2 YSLEER. The CDR3 has 15 residues. The V segment lost 6 bases and the J segment 2 bases; nucleotides outside the gene matches: 6. In DNA, the CDR3 is TGCGCCAGCAGTCAGACAGGGGTGGCCTACAATGAGCAGTTCTTC. Protein: CASSQTGVAYNEQFF.

This clone was counted once. The chain combines TRBV19 with TRBJ1-2; 8 nucleotides agree with TRBD1. The ends lost 4 bases at V and 6 bases at J; junction bases unmatched: 7. This CDR3 comprises 14 residues. Germline lookup yields CDR1 LNHDA and CDR2 SQIVND (reference sequence). CDR3 coding DNA: TGTGCCAGTAGTAGGACAGGGAGGAGGAATGGCTACACCTTC. Protein: CASSRTGRRNGYTF.

As for this clone: The sample holds other DNA sequences that translate to the same CDR3. The chain employs TRBV7-6 and TRBJ2-7, with D possibly being TRBD1 (6 bases). V lost 5 bases and J 3 bases, leaving 17 bases between the germline ends. The CDR3 totals 15 residues. In germline, CDR1 is SGHVS, CDR2 FNYEAQ. The CDR3 nucleotides are TGTGCCAGCAGCCCAATTACCGGGACAAACTACGAGCAGTACTTC. Encoded protein: CASSPITGTNYEQYF.

This clone was recorded once. This chain uses TRBV9 with TRBJ2-7; the D gene is possibly TRBD1 (6 bases). CDR3 length: 15 amino acids. Per germline, CDR1 SGDLS and CDR2 YYNGEE. Trimming shortened V by 3 bases and J by 3 bases, and 16 bases separated the two germline ends. The CDR3: CASSAGTSRGYEQYF. The CDR3 DNA follows: TGTGCCAGCAGCGCAGGGACATCACGGGGCTACGAGCAGTACTTC.

The chain has TRBV13 and TRBJ1-1; D is uncertain. CDR3 length: 13 residues. Germline V gene data show CDR1 as PRHDT and CDR2 as FYEKMQ (reference sequence). The V end was cut by 6 bases, the J end by 3 bases, with 11 bases between. The CDR3 protein is CASSTRRDTEAFF. CDR3 coding DNA: TGTGCCAGCAGTACCAGGCGAGACACTGAAGCTTTCTTT.